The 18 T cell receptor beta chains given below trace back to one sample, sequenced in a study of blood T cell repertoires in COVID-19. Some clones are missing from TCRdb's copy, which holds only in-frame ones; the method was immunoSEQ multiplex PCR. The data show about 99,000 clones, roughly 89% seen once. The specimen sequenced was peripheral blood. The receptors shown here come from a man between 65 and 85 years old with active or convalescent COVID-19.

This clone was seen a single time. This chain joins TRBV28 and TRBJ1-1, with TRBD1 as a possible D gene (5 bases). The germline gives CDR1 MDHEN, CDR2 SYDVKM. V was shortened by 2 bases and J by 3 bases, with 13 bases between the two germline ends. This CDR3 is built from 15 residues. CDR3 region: CASSLSQGGYTEAFF. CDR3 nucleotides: TGTGCCAGCAGTTTAAGTCAGGGTGGGTACACTGAAGCTTTCTTT.

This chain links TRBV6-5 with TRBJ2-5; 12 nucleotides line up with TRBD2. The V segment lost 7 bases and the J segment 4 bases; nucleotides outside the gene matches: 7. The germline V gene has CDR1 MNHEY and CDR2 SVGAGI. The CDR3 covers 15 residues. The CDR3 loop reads CASISSGGARETQYF. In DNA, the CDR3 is TGTGCCAGCATATCTAGCGGGGGGGCCCGAGAGACCCAGTACTTC.

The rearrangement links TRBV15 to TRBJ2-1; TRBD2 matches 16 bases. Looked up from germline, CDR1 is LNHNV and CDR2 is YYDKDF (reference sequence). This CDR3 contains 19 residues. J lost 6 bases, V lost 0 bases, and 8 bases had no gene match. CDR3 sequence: CATSRDPGTSGGEVNEQFF. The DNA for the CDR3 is TGTGCCACCAGCAGAGATCCCGGGACTAGCGGGGGGGAGGTCAATGAGCAGTTCTTC.

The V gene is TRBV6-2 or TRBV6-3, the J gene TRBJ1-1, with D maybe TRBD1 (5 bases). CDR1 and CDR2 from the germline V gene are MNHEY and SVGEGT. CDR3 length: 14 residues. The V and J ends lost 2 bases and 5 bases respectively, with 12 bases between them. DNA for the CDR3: TGTGCCAGCAGTTACGGGGGGTGGGTAACTGAAGCTTTCTTT. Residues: CASSYGGWVTEAFF.

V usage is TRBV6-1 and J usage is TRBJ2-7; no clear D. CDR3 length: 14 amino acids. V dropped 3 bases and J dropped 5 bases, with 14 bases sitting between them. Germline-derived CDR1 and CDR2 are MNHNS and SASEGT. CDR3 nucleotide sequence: TGTGCCAGCAGTGATCCCGTGTTTAGAGACGAGCAGTACTTC. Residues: CASSDPVFRDEQYF.

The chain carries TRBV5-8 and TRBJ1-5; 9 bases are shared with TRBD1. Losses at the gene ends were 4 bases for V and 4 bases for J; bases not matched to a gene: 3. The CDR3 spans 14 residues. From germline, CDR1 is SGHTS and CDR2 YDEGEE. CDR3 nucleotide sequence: TGTGCCAGCAGCCCCGGACAGGGGAATCAGCCCCAGCATTTT. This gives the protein CASSPGQGNQPQHF.

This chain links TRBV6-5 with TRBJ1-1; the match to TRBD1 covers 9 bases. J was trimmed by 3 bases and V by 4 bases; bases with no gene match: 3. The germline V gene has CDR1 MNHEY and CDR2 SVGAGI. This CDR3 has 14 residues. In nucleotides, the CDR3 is TGTGCCAGCAGTTTTGACAGGGGGGACACTGAAGCTTTCTTT. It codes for CASSFDRGDTEAFF.

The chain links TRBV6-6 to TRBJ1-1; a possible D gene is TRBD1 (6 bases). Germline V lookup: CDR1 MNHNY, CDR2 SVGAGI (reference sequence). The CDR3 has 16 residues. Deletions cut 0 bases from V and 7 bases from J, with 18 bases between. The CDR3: CASSYSLGTGSFEAFF. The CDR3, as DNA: TGTGCCAGCAGTTACTCCCTCGGTACAGGGTCATTTGAAGCTTTCTTT.

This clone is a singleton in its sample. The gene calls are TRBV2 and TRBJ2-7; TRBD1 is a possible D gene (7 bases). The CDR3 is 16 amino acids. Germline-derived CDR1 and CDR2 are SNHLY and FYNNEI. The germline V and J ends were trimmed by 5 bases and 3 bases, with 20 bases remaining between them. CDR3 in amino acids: CASSPQGGAKSYEQYF. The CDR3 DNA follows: TGTGCCAGCAGTCCCCAGGGGGGCGCGAAGAGCTACGAGCAGTACTTC.

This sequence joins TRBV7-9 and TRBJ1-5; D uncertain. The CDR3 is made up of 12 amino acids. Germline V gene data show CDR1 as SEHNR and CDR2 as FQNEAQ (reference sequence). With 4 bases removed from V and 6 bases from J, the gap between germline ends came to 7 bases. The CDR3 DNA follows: TGTGCCAGCAGCTCGGGGTTTCAGCCCCAGCATTTT. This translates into CASSSGFQPQHF.

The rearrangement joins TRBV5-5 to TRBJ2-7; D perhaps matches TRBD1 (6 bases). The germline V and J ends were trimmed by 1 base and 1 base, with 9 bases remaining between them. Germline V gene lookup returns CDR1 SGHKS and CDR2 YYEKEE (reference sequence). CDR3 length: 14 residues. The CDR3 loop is CASSLQGGSYEQYF. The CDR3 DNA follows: TGTGCCAGCAGCTTGCAAGGGGGATCCTACGAGCAGTACTTC.

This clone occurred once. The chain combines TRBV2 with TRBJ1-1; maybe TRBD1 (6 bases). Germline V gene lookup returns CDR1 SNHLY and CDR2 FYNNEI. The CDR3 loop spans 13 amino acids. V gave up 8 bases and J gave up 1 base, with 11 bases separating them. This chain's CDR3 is CASETGENTEAFF. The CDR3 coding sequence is TGTGCCAGCGAGACAGGAGAGAACACTGAAGCTTTCTTT. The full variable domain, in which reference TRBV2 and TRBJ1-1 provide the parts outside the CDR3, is EPEVTQTPSHQVTQMGQEVILRCVPISNHLYFYWYRQILGQKVEFLVSFYNNEISEKSEIFDDQFSVERPDGSNFTLKIRSTKLEDSAMYFCASETGENTEAFFGQGTRLTVV.

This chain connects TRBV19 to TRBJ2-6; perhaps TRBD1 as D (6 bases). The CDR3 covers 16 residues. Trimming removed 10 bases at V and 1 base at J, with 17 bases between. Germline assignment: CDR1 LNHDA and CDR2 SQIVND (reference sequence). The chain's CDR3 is CATITQGYSGANVLTF. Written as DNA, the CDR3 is TGTGCCACTATTACCCAGGGGTATTCTGGGGCCAACGTCCTGACTTTC.

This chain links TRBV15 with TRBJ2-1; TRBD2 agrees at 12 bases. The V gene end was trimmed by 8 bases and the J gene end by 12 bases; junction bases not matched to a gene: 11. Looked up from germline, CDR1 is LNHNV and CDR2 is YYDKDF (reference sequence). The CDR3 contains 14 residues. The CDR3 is CATGLLAGGPGQFF. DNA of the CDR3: TGTGCCACCGGGTTGCTAGCGGGGGGGCCGGGGCAGTTCTTC.

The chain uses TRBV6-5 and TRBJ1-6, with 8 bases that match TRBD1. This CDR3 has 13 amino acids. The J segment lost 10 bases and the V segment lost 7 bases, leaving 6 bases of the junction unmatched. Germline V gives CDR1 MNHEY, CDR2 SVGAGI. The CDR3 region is CASKTGVSSPLHF. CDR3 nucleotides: TGTGCCAGCAAGACAGGGGTGAGCTCACCCCTCCACTTT.

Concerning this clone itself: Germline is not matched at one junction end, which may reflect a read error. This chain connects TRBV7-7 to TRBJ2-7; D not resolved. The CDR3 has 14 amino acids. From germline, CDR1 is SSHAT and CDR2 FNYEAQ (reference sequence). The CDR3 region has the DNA TGTGCTAGCAGAAAGAACAGTAACTCCTACGAGCAGTACTTC. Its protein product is CASRKNSNSYEQYF.

CDR3 amino acids: CASRTGGAGGYTF. The CDR3 bases are TGCGCCAGCAGGACAGGGGGCGCGGGTGGCTACACCTTC. The chain carries TRBV5-1 and TRBJ1-2; 10 bases are a match to TRBD1. V trimming: 5 bases; J trimming: 7 bases; junction bases outside the gene matches: 5. CDR3 length equals 13 residues. Germline CDR1 SGHRS, CDR2 YFSETQ.

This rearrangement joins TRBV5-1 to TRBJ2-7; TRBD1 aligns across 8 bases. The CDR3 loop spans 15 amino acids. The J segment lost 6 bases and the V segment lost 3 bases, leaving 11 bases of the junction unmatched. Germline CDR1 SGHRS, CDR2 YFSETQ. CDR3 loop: CASSSSGGNLGEQYF. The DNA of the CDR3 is TGCGCCAGCAGCTCGTCAGGGGGCAATCTTGGCGAGCAGTACTTC.